The 27 T cell receptor beta chains given below trace back to one sample, sequenced in a study of T cells after yellow fever vaccination. TCRdb reprocessed the 5' RACE reads with MiXCR, giving one entry per CDR3 protein. This table has some 670,000 distinct CDR3 sequences, 9% to 15% appearing once. Sequenced here: PBMCs, sampled on the day of the yellow fever booster vaccination. The receptors shown here come from a man in his thirties or forties who received the YFV17D yellow fever vaccine.

This sequence joins TRBV12-3 or TRBV12-4 and TRBJ2-1; 12 positions match TRBD2. V was pared by 5 bases and J by 9 bases, with 8 bases of the junction left unmatched. The CDR3 extends over 15 amino acids. CDR3 amino acids: CASSHRLAGAGEQFF. CDR3 in DNA: TGTGCCAGCAGTCACCGACTAGCGGGAGCTGGTGAGCAGTTCTTC.

This chain connects TRBV12-3 or TRBV12-4 to TRBJ1-3; no clear D. The CDR3 spans 14 residues. The germline V and J ends were trimmed by 5 bases and 4 bases, with 12 bases remaining between them. CDR3 amino acids: CASSPGMAGNTIYF. Here the CDR3 DNA reads TGTGCCAGCAGTCCGGGGATGGCAGGAAACACCATATATTTT.

This clonotype came up a few times. This sequence joins TRBV7-2 and TRBJ2-1; D gene ambiguous. V shed 1 base and J shed 10 bases, with 11 bases lying between them. This CDR3 has 13 amino acids. CDR1 and CDR2 (germline): SGHTA, FQGNSA. This chain's CDR3 is CASSLVGPGEQFF. The DNA for the CDR3 is TGTGCCAGCAGCTTAGTAGGGCCCGGGGAGCAGTTCTTC.

The chain is built from TRBV9 and TRBJ2-1; 7 bases align to TRBD2. J gave up 0 bases and V 4 bases, and 10 bases lay outside the gene matches. This CDR3 has 17 amino acids. CDR1 and CDR2 from the germline V gene are SGDLS and YYNGEE. This CDR3 reads CASSSLGGRGSYNEQFF. The CDR3 DNA follows: TGTGCCAGCAGCTCCCTGGGGGGGAGGGGCTCCTACAATGAGCAGTTCTTC.

This clonotype appeared a few times. The genes are TRBV7-2 and TRBJ1-6; D not resolved. Trimming pared 1 base from V and 7 bases from J, leaving 11 bases between. Germline V lookup: CDR1 SGHTA, CDR2 FQGNSA. The CDR3 extends over 15 amino acids. The CDR3 DNA reads TGTGCCAGCAGCTTAGTTGACCTGGGCAATTCACCCCTCCACTTT. Translation gives CASSLVDLGNSPLHF.

The V gene is TRBV6-2 or TRBV6-3, the J gene TRBJ2-5; TRBD2 agrees at 11 bases. Looked up from germline, CDR1 is MNHEY and CDR2 is SVGEGT. The length of the CDR3 is 14 residues. The trim removed 4 bases at V and 10 bases at J, leaving 8 bases unmatched. The CDR3 nucleotides read TGTGCCAGCAGTTGGGGACTAGCGGCGCGGGTCCAGTACTTC. Translated: CASSWGLAARVQYF.

J is TRBJ2-7 and V is TRBV10-3; 10 bases align to TRBD2. The length of the CDR3 is 15 residues. After removal of 6 bases from V and 6 bases from J, the junction contained 11 bases not matched to a gene. CDR1 is ENHRY, CDR2 SYGVKD, per germline. CDR3 loop: CAISRTSGIGVEQYF. As DNA, the CDR3 is TGTGCCATCAGCCGGACTAGCGGAATAGGGGTCGAGCAGTACTTC.

A few counts support this clonotype. V gene TRBV7-8 combines with J gene TRBJ1-6; D not certain. Between the trimmed V and J ends, which lost 5 bases and 8 bases, there was a span of 7 bases. The length of the CDR3 is 12 residues. Germline CDR1 is SGHVS and CDR2 is FQNEAQ. As DNA, the CDR3 is TGTGCCAGCAGCCATGAAGATTCACCCCTCCACTTT. As protein: CASSHEDSPLHF.

The chain recombines TRBV7-9 with TRBJ2-1, with 10 bases fitting TRBD2. This CDR3 is built from 15 residues. Germline V gene sequence: CDR1 SEHNR, CDR2 FQNEAQ (reference sequence). V was pared by 5 bases and J by 8 bases, with 9 bases of the junction left unmatched. The CDR3 sequence is CASSPASGSVYEQFF. DNA of the CDR3: TGTGCCAGCAGCCCTGCTAGCGGGAGTGTCTATGAGCAGTTCTTC.

The rearrangement uses TRBV5-1 and TRBJ2-5; the match to TRBD2 covers 7 bases. This CDR3 comprises 14 residues. Germline loops: CDR1 SGHRS, CDR2 YFSETQ. V was clipped by 4 bases and J by 3 bases; unmatched bases: 6. The CDR3 DNA reads as TGCGCCAGCAGCCAAGTTGCGGGGGAAGAGACCCAGTACTTC. Protein product: CASSQVAGEETQYF.

This clonotype appeared a few times. The chain is built from TRBV21-1 and TRBJ2-1; the table's D call TRBD2 went unverified against the DNA. TRBV21-1 is a pseudogene segment. This CDR3 comprises 22 residues. CDR3 amino acids: CASSKTLGGLAGHIVGYNEQFF. CDR3 DNA sequence: TGTGCCAGCAGCAAAACCCTTGGGGGTCTAGCGGGACACATCGTGGGTTACAATGAGCAGTTCTTC.

This clonotype was found a few times. The V gene is TRBV6-1, the J gene TRBJ1-3; 7 bases fit TRBD1. CDR1 and CDR2 (germline): MNHNS, SASEGT. The V and J ends lost 7 bases and 5 bases, in that order; junction bases with no gene match: 11. This CDR3 has 15 residues. DNA of the CDR3: TGTGCCAGCATCCCCAGGGAGGGGGCCAGAAACACCATATATTTT. Protein product: CASIPREGARNTIYF.

The chain has TRBV9 and TRBJ1-4; unclear D gene. The CDR3 is 16 residues long. V shed 0 bases and J shed 1 base, with 10 bases lying between them. Germline CDR1 and CDR2: SGDLS and YYNGEE. The CDR3, as DNA: TGTGCCAGCAGCGTAGCTTTGGGAGAAACTAATGAAAAACTGTTTTTT. It specifies CASSVALGETNEKLFF.

This clonotype was seen many times. V usage is TRBV20-1 and J usage is TRBJ1-5; TRBD1 is a possible D gene (5 bases). This CDR3 comprises 12 residues. The V gene lost 6 bases and the J gene lost 10 bases, with 16 bases spanning the gap. CDR1 and CDR2 from the germline V gene are DFQATT and SNEGSKA (reference sequence). The CDR3 sequence is CSATDGDLPQHF. In DNA, the CDR3 is TGCAGTGCCACAGACGGGGACCTTCCCCAGCATTTT.

V usage is TRBV23-1 and J usage is TRBJ2-2, with a weak D call TRBD1 (5 bases). TRBV23-1 is designated an ORF whose function remains uncertain. This CDR3 region has 15 residues. Trimming pared 0 bases from V and 7 bases from J, leaving 12 bases between. The CDR3 coding sequence is TGCGCCAGCAGTCAATCCGCCAGCCAGGGCGGGGAGCTGTTTTTT. Translation gives CASSQSASQGGELFF.

This sequence joins TRBV15 and TRBJ1-5; TRBD1 matches at 9 bases. The V gene end was trimmed by 9 bases and the J gene end by 5 bases; junction bases not matched to a gene: 5. CDR3 size: 13 residues. The germline V gene has CDR1 LNHNV and CDR2 YYDKDF (reference sequence). CDR3 region: CATRDRVDQPQHF. The CDR3 region has the DNA TGTGCCACTCGGGACAGGGTAGATCAGCCCCAGCATTTT.

The chain carries TRBV28 and TRBJ2-3; 9 nucleotides agree with TRBD1. With V trimmed by 5 bases and J by 3 bases, 9 bases remained unmatched. Germline V CDR1 and CDR2: MDHEN, SYDVKM. The CDR3 extends over 16 amino acids. The CDR3 DNA reads as TGTGCCAGCAGTCAACCGGGACAGGGTAGAACAGATACGCAGTATTTT. Its protein is CASSQPGQGRTDTQYF.

The genes are TRBV30 and TRBJ1-1; 11 bases are a match to TRBD1. Trimming took 6 bases from V and 12 from J; bases not matched to a gene: 3. The CDR3 contains 10 residues. Germline lookup yields CDR1 GTSNPN and CDR2 SVGIG (reference sequence). The CDR3 spells CACGTGGSFF. In DNA form, the CDR3 reads TGTGCCTGTGGGACAGGGGGTTCTTTCTTT.

The DNA for the CDR3 is TGTGCCAGCAGCCGCGCAGGGGGTGTTGGATCACCCCTCCACTTT. It specifies CASSRAGGVGSPLHF. This chain uses TRBV7-9 with TRBJ1-6; 7 positions agree with TRBD1. Germline V gene data show CDR1 as SEHNR and CDR2 as FQNEAQ (reference sequence). The V and J ends lost 5 bases and 10 bases, in that order; junction bases with no gene match: 11. The CDR3 sequence is 15 residues long.

V and J are TRBV4-3 and TRBJ2-4; D is possibly TRBD2 (5 bases). The CDR3 covers 16 residues. V was trimmed by 4 bases and J by 2 bases, leaving 15 bases between them. CDR1 and CDR2 (germline): LGHNA, YSLEER. CDR3 DNA: TGCGCCAGCAGCCGGGAGACCCAAGCGTCCAAAAACATTCAGTACTTC. Residues: CASSRETQASKNIQYF.

There are a few counts of this clonotype. The chain is built from TRBV6-2 or TRBV6-3 and TRBJ2-1; 9 nucleotides agree with TRBD2. CDR3 size: 16 residues. V dropped 7 bases and J dropped 3; count of bases not matched to a gene: 10. Germline V gene data show CDR1 as MNHEY and CDR2 as SVGEGT. The CDR3: CASTFGGLAFYNEQFF. The CDR3 nucleotides are TGTGCCAGCACTTTTGGCGGACTAGCGTTCTACAATGAGCAGTTCTTC.

This clonotype turned up a few times. The chain employs TRBV28 and TRBJ2-1, with D perhaps matching TRBD2 (5 bases). Trimming removed 2 bases at V and 4 bases at J, with 12 bases between. The V gene's germline CDR1 is MDHEN and CDR2 SYDVKM. The CDR3 length is 15 residues. DNA of the CDR3: TGTGCCAGCAGTTTAATGGGGAGAGGGTACAATGAGCAGTTCTTC. Its translation: CASSLMGRGYNEQFF.

This clonotype was counted only a few times. V and J are TRBV6-1 and TRBJ2-1; possibly TRBD1 for D (5 bases). The germline V gene has CDR1 MNHNS and CDR2 SASEGT. V was pared by 2 bases and J by 5 bases, with 10 bases between. CDR3 length: 14 amino acids. The CDR3 loop is CASSESPGHNEQFF. The CDR3 DNA is TGTGCCAGCAGTGAATCCCCAGGGCACAATGAGCAGTTCTTC.

This clonotype counts as medium-sized. V gene TRBV15 combines with J gene TRBJ2-7, with D perhaps TRBD2 (5 bases). V lost 1 base, J lost 5 bases, and 12 bases lay in between. Germline-derived CDR1 and CDR2 are LNHNV and YYDKDF (reference sequence). This CDR3 spans 14 amino acids. The CDR3 nucleotides are TGTGCCACCAGCAGAGTAAACGGGGTTAACGAGCAGTACTTC. This translates into CATSRVNGVNEQYF.

V gene TRBV9 combines with J gene TRBJ1-3, with D hard to call. The CDR3 spans 14 residues. CDR1 is SGDLS and CDR2 is YYNGEE in the germline V gene. Trimming pared 2 bases from V and 2 bases from J, leaving 8 bases between. The CDR3 nucleotides are TGTGCCAGCAGCGTTGGAGAGACTGGAAACACCATATATTTT. It encodes CASSVGETGNTIYF.

V is TRBV12-3 or TRBV12-4 and J is TRBJ2-1; 10 nucleotides align to TRBD2. Trimming removed 7 bases from V and 2 bases from J; junction bases left unmatched: 5. This CDR3 comprises 15 residues. CDR3: CASNVAGGTYNEQFF. Here the CDR3 DNA reads TGTGCCAGCAATGTAGCGGGAGGTACCTACAATGAGCAGTTCTTC.

This clonotype was seen more than once but under ten times. The limits of the CDR3 on the DNA are not certain, so only TCRdb's listed CDR3 is given. This CDR3 reads CSARQYFGTGRNSPLHF. The gene calls are TRBV20-1 and TRBJ1-6; the table's D call of TRBD1 was not tested on the DNA. From germline, CDR1 is DFQATT and CDR2 SNEGSKA (reference sequence). The CDR3 adds up to 17 amino acids, both ends counted.